This T cell receptor beta chain was retrieved from a study of CD8+CD57+ T cells in acquired aplastic anemia (dated by TCRdb to 2016 to 2019). Regarding the complete study: A mean of around 3.3 ug of DNA, ranging from about 0.19 to 27.4 ug, was extracted from sorted CD4+ and CD8+ cells. CD8+CD57+ expansion was defined as a frequency above the mean frequency observed in healthy subjects. Study-level results and caveats: Patients and healthy controls showed no significant difference in CD8+ Simpson's diversity (P=0.060). Roughly 29 CD8+ CDR3 sequences were found in both patients and controls but appeared to be highly expressed in patients and within the immunodominant clones of the patients.

The patients picked for sequencing were ones in whom flow cytometry had shown an expansion of CD8+CD57+ cells. Every patient had a diagnosis of severe acquired aplastic anemia based on International Study of Aplastic Anemia and Agranulocytosis and Camitta criteria. No patient had received any therapy when blood was sampled. In the study, sorted CD4+ and CD8+ blood T cells from patients with severe aplastic anemia and from healthy subjects underwent deep sequencing of TCR repertoires. In the USA, patient enrollment took place under clinicaltrials.gov protocols 00001620, 01623167, 00001397, 00071045, 00081523 and 00961064. Ficoll-Paque density gradient centrifugation was used to isolate peripheral blood mononuclear cells. Before DNA was extracted, CD4+ and CD8+ T cells were sorted using either FACS or magnetic beads. TCR beta VDJ combination and CDR3 sequence profiling used genomic DNA as the template. An Illumina HiSeq 2000 was used for TCR repertoire sequencing. The paper's data handling went like this. TRBV/TRBJ rearrangement plots, CDR3 size and DJ length profiles, and Simpson's diversity index were used to assess repertoires. The most abundant DNA sequence in the deep sequencing data was taken as the immunodominant clone. CDR3 amino acid sequences were screened for sharing across subjects and were compared with published repertoires and the VDJdb database. Through fastp at Q25 and MiXCR, TCRdb rebuilt clones from the public reads, retaining in-frame beta chains. CDR3 protein sequences are deduplicated, and each keeps its most common genes and DNA. TCRdb's processing, not the authors' own work, is the source of the V and J calls. The sample table shows 450,000 to 600,000 distinct CDR3 sequences, and approximately 32% are seen once. The ten most abundant clones make up less than 1% of the sample.

This clonotype has ten or more counts. Its antigen target is currently unknown. It has no much larger one-base neighbor in the sample; base qualities were not kept. The receptor comes from a human donor with aplastic anemia. Specimen: sorted CD4+, CD8+, or CD8+CD57+ T cells (not recorded which) from PBMCs.

The DNA reads TGCAGCGTTGGGGGCGGGGGAGGCCCTGGCTACACCTTC. The resulting protein is CSVGGGGGPGYTF. The rearranged chain carries TRBV29-1 and TRBJ1-2, and the D gene may be TRBD1, 5 bases matching. The CDR1 and CDR2 encoded by the germline V gene are SQVTM and ANQGSEA. At the junction V is shortened by 4 bases and J by 7 bases, with 16 bases in between. The CDR3 measures 13 amino acids from cysteine to phenylalanine. Only CDR3 DNA is held: 39 bases, read in frame from base 1.